These T cell receptor beta chains were read from a single sample in a study of shared clonotypes between healthy human individuals. Using immunoSEQ multiplex PCR, the repertoire was profiled, and TCRdb retains in-frame clones only, with some absent. Of about 1.1 million clones in the sample, roughly 80% were seen once. Sequenced input: memory CD4+ T cells from PBMCs. These TCRs come from a man aged 18 to 29 in good health. Some clones in this sample may be carry-over from other donors' samples. The conserved cysteine and the conserved F or W are not part of the CDR3 here. Some rows mark clone size as missing; the rest say once, few, many or name a class of expanded clone.

>.|TRBJ1-4|TRBV11-2
ASSLDGRPNEKLF
>.|TRBJ2-1|TRBV5-1
ASSPEQGLSYNEQF
>.|TRBJ2-1|TRBV30
AQGRNEQF
>.|TRBJ1-1|TRBV6-5
ASSWGGTGRTEAF
>.|TRBJ2-5|TRBV5-1
ASSLATDRGETQY
>.|TRBJ1-2|TRBV10-3
AISEPRGRGGHYGYT
>once|TRBJ2-7|TRBV28
ASSSYGGPYEQY
>.|TRBJ1-4|TRBV7-9
ASSRWITLNNEKLF
>.|TRBJ1-1|TRBV2
ASHHQQGLNTEAF
>once|TRBJ2-5|TRBV18
ASSPRQRETQY
>.|TRBJ1-5|TRBV6-5
ASSYREGSPHQPQH
>.|TRBJ2-1|TRBV19
ASSAYDLGQF
>.|TRBJ2-7|TRBV5-5
ASSDKDREGDEQY
>.|TRBJ2-1|TRBV10-2
ASSDPDRGNEQF
>.|TRBJ2-5|TRBV4-3
ASSQGQFGTQY
>.|TRBJ1-1|TRBV27
ASSTPDRYNTEAF